This T cell receptor beta chain was captured in a study of blood T cell repertoires in COVID-19. The CDR3 sequence is 13 residues long. Germline V gives CDR1 SGHTA, CDR2 FQGTGA. V was shortened by 4 bases and J by 8 bases, with 12 bases between the two germline ends. Libraries were prepared by immunoSEQ multiplex PCR; TCRdb keeps only in-frame clonotypes and omits some of them. The data show 89,000 or so clones, roughly 83% seen once. The chain carries TRBV7-3 and TRBJ2-1; D remains ambiguous. Sequencing was carried out using peripheral blood. The origin of this receptor is a man aged 50 or older with active COVID-19. In DNA, the CDR3 is TGTGCCAGCAGCTCGTTCATGGGCGATGAGCAGTTCTTC. It specifies CASSSFMGDEQFF.